This T cell receptor beta chain stems from a study of T-cell memory formation after mild COVID-19. Study in general: TCR clusters mostly belonged to single donors.

Remarks on this clonotype: The target antigen is unknown.

TCR alpha and TCR beta cDNA libraries carrying sample barcodes and UMIs were produced by 5'RACE using constant-segment primers. TCRdb redid the calling of the 5' RACE reads with MiXCR, one entry per CDR3 protein. The table shows about 350,000 distinct CDR3 sequences, with roughly 13% occurring only once. The CDR3 length is 15 residues. With 3 bases clipped from V and 5 bases from J, the junction kept 7 bases outside the gene matches. Study results and caveats: The main location of contracting CD4+ clones was CM and EM, and that of contracting CD8+ clones was EMRA. Cross-reactive memory appears to have joined, as suggested by some responding clones showing up in pre-infection memory.

The TCR originated in a man aged 18 to 30 who had mild COVID-19 (a few samples of this study predate the infection). Cell type and time point are not known. The chain uses TRBV12-3 or TRBV12-4 and TRBJ1-5, with TRBD1 identical over 7 bases. The sample taken for sequencing was PBMCs or a T cell subset sorted from them (not recorded which). CDR3 protein: CASSFSRQGYQPQHF. CDR3 nucleotide sequence: TGTGCCAGCAGTTTTAGTCGACAGGGCTATCAGCCCCAGCATTTT.